Below are 10 T cell receptor beta chains sequenced from a single sample in a study of metastatic and nonmetastatic thyroid tumors (TCRdb year 2020). No treatment had been received by any patient before thyroid surgery. Library preparation used PCR. Instrument used: Illumina HiSeq 4000. The public reads were reprocessed in TCRdb via fastp at Q25 and MiXCR, keeping in-frame beta chains. Here the sample has more than 12,000 clones; just over 25% occur a single time. The top ten clones comprise roughly 9.7% of the sample. The sample was tumor tissue. The origin of the receptors is a female donor with papillary thyroid cancer or a benign thyroid nodule (not recorded which). Some clones in this sample may be carry-over from other donors' samples.

The DNA of the CDR3 is TGCGCCAGCAGCTTTGAGAAGGGGTTTCTCAACGAGCAGTACTTC. This translates into CASSFEKGFLNEQYF. The chain joins TRBV5-1 to TRBJ2-7; D is perhaps TRBD1 (5 bases). This CDR3 is 15 amino acids long. CDR1 and CDR2 (germline): SGHRS, YFSETQ. V was trimmed by 2 bases and J by 5 bases, leaving 17 bases between them. Full variable domain (outside the CDR3, taken from reference TRBV5-1 and TRBJ2-7): KAGVTQTPRYLIKTRGQQVTLSCSPISGHRSVSWYQQTPGQGLQFLFEYFSETQRNKGNFPGRFSGRQFSNSRSEMNVSTLELGDSALYLCASSFEKGFLNEQYFGPGTRLTVT.

This chain connects TRBV7-9 to TRBJ2-1; D is undetermined. The CDR3 has 12 amino acids. V was clipped by 7 bases and J by 6 bases, with 10 bases between them. The V gene's germline CDR1 is SEHNR and CDR2 FQNEAQ (reference sequence). CDR3 sequence (DNA): TGTGCCAGCATCCCGGTTAGCAATGAGCAGTTCTTC. Its translation: CASIPVSNEQFF.

Within the sample, this clone is medium-sized. The chain uses TRBV7-2 and TRBJ2-1; D unclear. Trimming cost V 3 bases and J 0 bases, with 15 bases left between them. The CDR3 covers 17 residues. Germline loops: CDR1 SGHTA, CDR2 FQGNSA. The CDR3 DNA sequence: TGTGCCAGCAGCTTGGGCAGTGCCGTCCCCTCCTACAATGAGCAGTTCTTC. Protein sequence: CASSLGSAVPSYNEQFF.

The gene calls are TRBV7-8 and TRBJ2-7; 15 bases agree with TRBD2. After removal of 0 bases from V and 3 bases from J, the junction contained 3 bases not matched to a gene. Germline V gene sequence: CDR1 SGHVS, CDR2 FQNEAQ. The CDR3 extends over 17 amino acids. The CDR3 DNA is TGTGCCAGCAGCTTAGCAACGGGACTAGCGGGAGGCTACGAGCAGTACTTC. This sequence encodes CASSLATGLAGGYEQYF.

Note on this clone: This may be a read error: a much more frequent sequence differs by one nucleotide. The same CDR3 also results from other DNA sequences found in this sample. CDR3 sequence (DNA): TGTGCCAGCAGTGGGTCTGACAGGGACGAGCAGTACTTC. Residues: CASSGSDRDEQYF. The rearrangement links TRBV6-1 to TRBJ2-7; 7 nucleotides line up with TRBD1. From germline, CDR1 is MNHNS and CDR2 SASEGT. There are 13 residues in the CDR3. V was pared by 4 bases and J by 5 bases, with 5 bases of the junction left unmatched.

Details on this clone: A read error may account for a junction end that differs from germline. CDR3 sequence (DNA): TGTGCCAGCATTGAAATGAGGGTTTGCTCCTACGAGCAGTACTTC. Its translation is CASIEMRVCSYEQYF. The chain recombines TRBV2 with TRBJ2-7, with D possibly matching TRBD2 (5 bases). The germline gives CDR1 SNHLY, CDR2 FYNNEI. The CDR3 is made up of 15 amino acids.

This clone showed up just a few times. The rearrangement links TRBV6-5 to TRBJ2-7; possible D gene TRBD2, 6 bases. V was cut by 7 bases and J by 2 bases, with 15 bases left in between. In germline, CDR1 is MNHEY, CDR2 SVGAGI. This CDR3 has 14 residues. The CDR3, as DNA: TGTGCCAGCAATTCCGGGACTGCTCCCTACGAGCAGTACTTC. This codes for CASNSGTAPYEQYF.

This clone was seen ten or more times. A read error may be the cause here, since a much bigger clone is one base away. Other DNA sequences of this sample code for an identical CDR3. The V and J genes are TRBV7-6 and TRBJ2-1; TRBD2 agrees at 12 bases. The CDR3 contains 16 residues. The junction had 10 bases not matched to a gene; V was cut back by 6 bases and J by 7 bases. CDR1 is SGHVS, CDR2 FNYEAQ, per germline. The DNA for the CDR3 is TGTGCCAGCAGTCGGACGACTAGCGGGAGTCGAAATGAGCAGTTCTTC. Translating it yields CASSRTTSGSRNEQFF.

At least ten counts were recorded for this clone. The chain is built from TRBV4-2 and TRBJ2-3; TRBD2 aligns across 8 bases. Germline loops: CDR1 LGHNA, CDR2 YNFKEQ. J was trimmed by 2 bases and V by 1 base; bases with no gene match: 8. The CDR3 is 17 amino acids. CDR3 region: CASSQGLGLGVTDTQYF. The CDR3 DNA follows: TGTGCCAGCAGCCAAGGGTTGGGACTAGGGGTCACAGATACGCAGTATTTT.

The rearrangement uses TRBV5-5 and TRBJ1-5; possible D gene TRBD1, 5 bases. CDR3 length equals 15 residues. V was pared by 2 bases and J by 4 bases, with 13 bases between. The V gene's germline CDR1 is SGHKS and CDR2 YYEKEE (reference sequence). CDR3 sequence: CASSFGDSVNQPQHF. The CDR3 coding sequence is TGTGCCAGCAGCTTTGGAGACAGTGTTAATCAGCCCCAGCATTTT.